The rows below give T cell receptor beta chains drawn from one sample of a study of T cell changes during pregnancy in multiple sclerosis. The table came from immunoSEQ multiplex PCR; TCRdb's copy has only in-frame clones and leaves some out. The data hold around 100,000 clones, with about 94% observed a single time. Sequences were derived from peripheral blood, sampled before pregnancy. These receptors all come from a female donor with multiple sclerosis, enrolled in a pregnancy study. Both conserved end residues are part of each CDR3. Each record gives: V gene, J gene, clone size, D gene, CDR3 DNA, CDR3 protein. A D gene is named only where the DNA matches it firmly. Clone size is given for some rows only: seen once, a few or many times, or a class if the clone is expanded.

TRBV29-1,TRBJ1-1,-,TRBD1,TGCAGCGTGGCATTTTCCGGGACAGGGAGGAACACTGAAGCTTTCTTT,CSVAFSGTGRNTEAFF
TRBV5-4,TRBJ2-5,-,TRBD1,TGTGCCAGCAGCTCTGGGACAGGGGTCCAAGAGACCCAGTACTTC,CASSSGTGVQETQYF
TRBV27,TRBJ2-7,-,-,TGTGCCAGCAGTAAAGGGACTTCGACCTACGAGCAGTACTTC,CASSKGTSTYEQYF
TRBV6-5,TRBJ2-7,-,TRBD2,TGTGCCAGCAGTTACTACGGCGGGAGGTTCTACGAGCAGTACTTC,CASSYYGGRFYEQYF
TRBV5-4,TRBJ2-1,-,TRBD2,TGTGCCAGCAGCTTCGGACTAGCGGGGAGCTCCTACAATGAGCAGTTCTTC,CASSFGLAGSSYNEQFF
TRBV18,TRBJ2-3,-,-,TGTGCCAGCTCACTCTCGACAGATACGCAGTATTTT,CASSLSTDTQYF
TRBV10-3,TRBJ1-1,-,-,TGTGCCATCAGTGAGTCCTTCGGAGGCGTGAACACTGAAGCTTTCTTT,CAISESFGGVNTEAFF
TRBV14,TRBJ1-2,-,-,TGTGCCAGCAGCCTGGGGAGGGTCGGCTACACCTTC,CASSLGRVGYTF
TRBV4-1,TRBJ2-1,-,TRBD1,TGCGCCAGCAGCCAGGGGACAGTTTACAATGAGCAGTTCTTC,CASSQGTVYNEQFF
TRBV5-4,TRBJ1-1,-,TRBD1,TGTGCCAGCAGCCAAGAGGGACAGGGGGTGAACACTGAAGCTTTCTTT,CASSQEGQGVNTEAFF
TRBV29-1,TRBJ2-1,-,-,TGCAGCGTTGATCCTAGCTCCTACAATGAGCAGTTCTTC,CSVDPSSYNEQFF
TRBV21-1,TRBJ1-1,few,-,TGTGCCAGCAGCAAAGGAGTAGGGGTGAGCACTGAAGCTTTCTTT,CASSKGVGVSTEAFF
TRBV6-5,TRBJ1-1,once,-,TGTGCCAGCAAATTAACGGACTCCCTAGACACTGAAGCTTTCTTT,CASKLTDSLDTEAFF
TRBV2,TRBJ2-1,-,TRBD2,TGTGCCAGCAGTGAAACTAGCGGGACAAATGAGCAGTTCTTC,CASSETSGTNEQFF
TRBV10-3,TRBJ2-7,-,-,TGTGCCATCAGTGAGTCAGCAGGGTCCTACGAGCAGTACTTC,CAISESAGSYEQYF
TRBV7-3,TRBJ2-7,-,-,TGTGCCAGCCGTCGGGACATCACAACAAGGGTGTACTTC,CASRRDITTRVYF
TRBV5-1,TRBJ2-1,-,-,TGCGCCAGCAGCCCACAGGGAAGGGTTAACAATGAGCAGTTCTTC,CASSPQGRVNNEQFF
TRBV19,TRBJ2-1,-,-,TGTGCCAGCCTAGGCCGGTTGTACAATGAGCAGTTCTTC,CASLGRLYNEQFF
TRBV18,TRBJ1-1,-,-,TGTGCCAGCTCACGACAGTGGACCAACACTGAAGCTTTCTTT,CASSRQWTNTEAFF
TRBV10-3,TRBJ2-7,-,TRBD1,TGTGCCATCAGTGAGCCCACCAACAGGGGAAGCTACGAGCAGTACTTC,CAISEPTNRGSYEQYF
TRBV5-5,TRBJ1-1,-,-,TGTGCCAGCAGCCCATTGAGCATGGACACTGAAGCTTTCTTT,CASSPLSMDTEAFF
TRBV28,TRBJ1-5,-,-,TGTGCCAGCAGGCCGACAGTAACCAGTCAGCCCCAGCATTTT,CASRPTVTSQPQHF
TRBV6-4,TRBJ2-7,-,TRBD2,TGTGCCAGCAGTGACGGAACTAGCGGGTATCGCGAGCAGTACTTC,CASSDGTSGYREQYF
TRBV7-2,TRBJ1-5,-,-,TGTGCCAGCAGCTTAGAGGCGGGTGATAGCAATCAGCCCCAGCATTTT,CASSLEAGDSNQPQHF
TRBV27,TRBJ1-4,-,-,TGTGCCAGCAGTTTGGGGGGAAGCTCGGGGCTGTTTTTT,CASSLGGSSGLFF
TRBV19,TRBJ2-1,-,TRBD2,TGTGCCAGTAGTAAGACTAGCGGGCTTTACAATGAGCAGTTCTTC,CASSKTSGLYNEQFF
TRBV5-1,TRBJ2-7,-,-,TGCGCCAGCAGCTTGACGTTTAGTGTGCTTGGGAGCTACGAGCAGTACTTC,CASSLTFSVLGSYEQYF
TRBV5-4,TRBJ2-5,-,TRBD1,TGTGCCAGCAGCGGTGGGACAGGGGGCAGAGAGACCCAGTACTTC,CASSGGTGGRETQYF
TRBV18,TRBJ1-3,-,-,TGTGCCAGCTCACCCGGGAGTAGGGGAAACACCATATATTTT,CASSPGSRGNTIYF
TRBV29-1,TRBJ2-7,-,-,TGCAGCGTCGAAGGACAGACGTCCTCCTACGAGCAGTACTTC,CSVEGQTSSYEQYF
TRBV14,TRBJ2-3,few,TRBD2,TGTGCCAGCAGCCAAGATAGGGCTAGCGGACCACAAGATACGCAGTATTTT,CASSQDRASGPQDTQYF
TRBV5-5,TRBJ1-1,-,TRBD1,TGTGCCAGCAGCTCCGGGACAGGGGGTTTAGCTTTCTTT,CASSSGTGGLAFF
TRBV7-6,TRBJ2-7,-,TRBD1,TGTGCCAGCAGCTTAGGACAGGGGGCTTACGAGCAGTACTTC,CASSLGQGAYEQYF
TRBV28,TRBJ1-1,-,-,TGTGCCGGGCAAAGTACAGGGAACACTGAAGCTTTCTTT,CAGQSTGNTEAFF
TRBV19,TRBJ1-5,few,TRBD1,TGTGCCAGTAGCCCCGGACAGGGCAATCAGCCCCAGCATTTT,CASSPGQGNQPQHF
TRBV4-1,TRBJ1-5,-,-,TGCGCCAGCAGCCATGATTGGGGACAACCCCATCAGCCCCAGCATTTT,CASSHDWGQPHQPQHF
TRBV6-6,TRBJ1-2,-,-,TGTGCCAGCAGTTACCACCGGGATGGTGTTTACACCTTC,CASSYHRDGVYTF
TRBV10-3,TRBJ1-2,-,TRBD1,TGTGCCATCAGTGAAACGGGACAGCTCCCAGGCTACACCTTC,CAISETGQLPGYTF
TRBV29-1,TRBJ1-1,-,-,TGCAGCGTTGAAGATCGATTTGAGCCGGGGGCTTTCTTT,CSVEDRFEPGAFF
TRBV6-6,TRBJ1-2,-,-,TGTGCCAGCAGTTATATCGAGGGATACTATGGCTACACCTTC,CASSYIEGYYGYTF
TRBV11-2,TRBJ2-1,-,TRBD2,TGTGCCAGCAGCGCCCGACTAGCGGGGTCCTACAATGAGCAGTTCTTC,CASSARLAGSYNEQFF
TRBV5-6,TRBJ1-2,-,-,TGTGCCAGCAGCGGCGGGAACTATGGCTACACCTTC,CASSGGNYGYTF
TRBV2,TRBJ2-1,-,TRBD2,TGTGCCAGCTCATTGGGACTAGCGGGACCCTTAAGTAAGCAGTTCTTC,CASSLGLAGPLSKQFF
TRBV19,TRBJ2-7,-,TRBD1,TGTGCCAGCGCCGGGACAGGCTCCTACGAGCAGTACTTC,CASAGTGSYEQYF